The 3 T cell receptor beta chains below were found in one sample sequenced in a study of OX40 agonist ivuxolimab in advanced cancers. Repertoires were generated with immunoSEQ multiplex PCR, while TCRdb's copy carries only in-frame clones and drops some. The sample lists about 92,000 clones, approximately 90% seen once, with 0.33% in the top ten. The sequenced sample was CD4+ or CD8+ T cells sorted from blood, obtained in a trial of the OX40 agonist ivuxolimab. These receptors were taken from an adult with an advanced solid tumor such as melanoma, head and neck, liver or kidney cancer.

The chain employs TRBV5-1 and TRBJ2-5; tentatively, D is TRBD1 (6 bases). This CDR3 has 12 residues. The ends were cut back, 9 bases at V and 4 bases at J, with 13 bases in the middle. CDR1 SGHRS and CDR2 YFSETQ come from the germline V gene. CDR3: CAIVRDTETQYF. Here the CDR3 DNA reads TGCGCCATTGTCCGGGACACAGAGACCCAGTACTTC.

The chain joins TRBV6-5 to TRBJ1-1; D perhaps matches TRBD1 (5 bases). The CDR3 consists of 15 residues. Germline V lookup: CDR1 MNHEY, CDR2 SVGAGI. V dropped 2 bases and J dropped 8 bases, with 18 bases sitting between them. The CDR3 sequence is CASSYTTAGRAEAFF. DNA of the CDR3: TGTGCCAGCAGTTACACCACAGCAGGGAGGGCAGAAGCTTTCTTT.

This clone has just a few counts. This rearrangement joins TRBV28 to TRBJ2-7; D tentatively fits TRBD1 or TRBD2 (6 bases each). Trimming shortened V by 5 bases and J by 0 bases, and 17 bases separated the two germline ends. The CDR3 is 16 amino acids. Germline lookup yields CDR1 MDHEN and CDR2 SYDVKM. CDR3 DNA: TGTGCCAGCAGTCAACCCCGACGGGGGCACTCCTACGAGCAGTACTTC. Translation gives CASSQPRRGHSYEQYF.